The text below deals with one T cell receptor (beta chain). The data were produced by immunoSEQ multiplex PCR, yet TCRdb's version contains in-frame clones alone and is incomplete. Altogether 700,000 or so clones are present, 70% to 90% being singletons, with the ten largest covering roughly 0.01%. These data belong to a study of shared T cell receptors in the human thymus. The sample was also reused in another study, on human thymus T cells. That source adds: It was healthy Finnish infants having corrective surgery for congenital heart defects who were the donors. It was from resections taken during corrective heart surgery that the thymus tissue came.

Input material: thymocytes. The sequence was collected from a girl under two years old with a congenital heart defect.

This chain's CDR3 is CASSRAGNSPLHF. CDR3 in DNA: TGTGCCAGCAGCCGGGCAGGGAATTCACCCCTCCACTTT. The chain has TRBV9 and TRBJ1-6, with TRBD1 as a possible D gene (5 bases). The CDR3 loop spans 13 amino acids. CDR1 SGDLS and CDR2 YYNGEE come from the germline V gene. V shed 4 bases and J shed 7 bases, with 9 bases lying between them.